Below, 12 T cell receptor beta chains from the same sample are listed, as sequenced in a study of T cells in Graves' hyperthyroidism and ophthalmopathy. Amplified TCR beta CDR3 regions derived from RNA transcripts. First-round RT-PCR targeting the TCR CDR3 was performed with the HTBI primer set. TCRdb reprocessed the multiplex PCR reads with MiXCR, giving one entry per CDR3 protein. In the table there are fewer than 600,000 distinct CDR3 sequences, approximately 14% of which are singletons. The material sequenced was blood. Source of these receptors: a woman aged 40 to 50 with Graves' hyperthyroidism.

V gene TRBV19 combines with J gene TRBJ2-4, with D unclear. V was shortened by 6 bases and J by 1 base, with 13 bases between the two germline ends. This CDR3 has 15 amino acids. Germline V CDR1 and CDR2: LNHDA, SQIVND (reference sequence). CDR3: CASRSYLAAKNIQYF. CDR3 sequence (DNA): TGTGCCAGTAGGTCTTACCTCGCTGCCAAAAACATTCAGTACTTC.

This clonotype was observed many times. DNA for the CDR3: TGTGCCAGCAGTTTATCCCTGACAGGGGTCTATGGCTACACCTTC. Protein: CASSLSLTGVYGYTF. This chain links TRBV28 with TRBJ1-2, with 8 bases that match TRBD1. This CDR3 has 15 amino acids. The V gene's germline CDR1 is MDHEN and CDR2 SYDVKM. V dropped 1 base and J dropped 4; count of bases not matched to a gene: 5.

The chain employs TRBV2 and TRBJ2-2; 9 bases agree with TRBD2. The CDR3 has 15 amino acids. J was trimmed by 6 bases and V by 0 bases; bases with no gene match: 2. CDR1 is SNHLY and CDR2 is FYNNEI in the germline V gene. CDR3: CASSEARTSAGELFF. In nucleotides, the CDR3 is TGTGCCAGCAGTGAAGCGCGGACTAGCGCCGGGGAGCTGTTTTTT.

Ten or more counts support this clonotype. V gene TRBV18 combines with J gene TRBJ1-5; D is uncertain. The germline CDR1 and CDR2 sequences are KGHSH and LQKENI. This CDR3 has 14 amino acids. Trimming cost V 3 bases and J 3 bases, with 9 bases left between them. Written as DNA, the CDR3 is TGTGCCAGCTCACCTTCCAGAGCCAATCAGCCCCAGCATTTT. Its translation is CASSPSRANQPQHF.

In its sample, this clonotype was seen many times. The chain uses TRBV9 and TRBJ1-1; D unclear. The germline V gene encodes CDR1 SGDLS and CDR2 YYNGEE. The CDR3 has 14 residues. Trimming shortened V by 5 bases and J by 0 bases, and 11 bases separated the two germline ends. Here the CDR3 DNA reads TGTGCCAGCAGAGCACCAGGAATGAACACTGAAGCTTTCTTT. As protein: CASRAPGMNTEAFF. The variable domain in full, completed from reference TRBV9 and TRBJ1-1, reads DSGVTQTPKHLITATGQRVTLRCSPRSGDLSVYWYQQSLDQGLQFLIQYYNGEERAKGNILERFSAQQFPDLHSELNLSSLELGDSALYFCASRAPGMNTEAFFGQGTRLTVV.

This clonotype was seen ten or more times. The chain is built from TRBV5-1 and TRBJ1-5, with 9 positions matching TRBD1. Germline V gene lookup returns CDR1 SGHRS and CDR2 YFSETQ. The CDR3 extends over 14 amino acids. The J segment lost 5 bases and the V segment lost 0 bases, leaving 0 bases of the junction unmatched. Here the CDR3 reads CASSLGQGDQPQHF. The CDR3 DNA sequence: TGCGCCAGCAGCTTGGGACAGGGGGATCAGCCCCAGCATTTT.

In this sample, this clonotype turned up a few times. The CDR3 sequence is CASSLFRGVGPRDEQFF. Here the CDR3 DNA reads TGCGCCAGCAGCTTGTTTAGGGGAGTGGGGCCCAGGGATGAGCAGTTCTTC. The V gene is TRBV5-1, the J gene TRBJ2-1; D possibly matches TRBD1 or TRBD2 (5 bases each). The CDR3 has 17 residues. CDR1 and CDR2 from the germline V gene are SGHRS and YFSETQ. Between the trimmed V and J ends, which lost 1 base and 8 bases, there was a span of 22 bases.

The V call is TRBV12-3 or TRBV12-4, the J call TRBJ1-1; D possibly corresponds to TRBD1 (6 bases). The CDR3 has 16 amino acids. V gave up 5 bases and J gave up 4 bases, with 20 bases separating them. CDR3 residues: CASSHPMGGASTEAFF. For the CDR3, the DNA is TGTGCCAGCAGTCACCCAATGGGGGGGGCGAGCACTGAAGCTTTCTTT.

This clonotype has a handful of counts. The chain has TRBV14 and TRBJ1-5; 7 bases line up with TRBD1. Germline V gives CDR1 SGHDN, CDR2 FVKESK. The trim removed 2 bases at V and 3 bases at J, leaving 10 bases unmatched. The CDR3 extends over 17 amino acids. CDR3 amino acids: CASSQRQGTGPNQPQHF. The CDR3 DNA follows: TGTGCCAGCAGCCAAAGACAGGGAACGGGACCCAATCAGCCCCAGCATTTT. Full variable domain (missing parts from reference TRBV14 and TRBJ1-5): EAGVTQFPSHSVIEKGQTVTLRCDPISGHDNLYWYRRVMGKEIKFLLHFVKESKQDESGMPNNRFLAERTGGTYSTLKVQPAELEDSGVYFCASSQRQGTGPNQPQHFGDGTRLSIL.

This clonotype was found many times. The gene calls are TRBV29-1 and TRBJ2-7, with 9 positions matching TRBD1. The CDR3 runs to 14 residues. V gave up 4 bases and J gave up 3 bases; unmatched junction bases: 7. Germline V gene data show CDR1 as SQVTM and CDR2 as ANQGSEA. As DNA, the CDR3 is TGCAGCGTTGGTCTCCCGGGACAGGGCTACGAGCAGTACTTC. Translating gives CSVGLPGQGYEQYF.

A few counts support this clonotype. The V call is TRBV19, the J call TRBJ2-5; 14 positions agree with TRBD2. J was trimmed by 2 bases and V by 9 bases; bases with no gene match: 5. Germline V lookup: CDR1 LNHDA, CDR2 SQIVND (reference sequence). The CDR3 sequence is 15 residues long. CDR3 DNA: TGTGCCAGCACCGGGACTAGCGGGGGTCAAGAGACCCAGTACTTC. It encodes CASTGTSGGQETQYF.

The table lists this clonotype with many counts. V and J are TRBV5-1 and TRBJ2-1, with D hard to call. With 0 bases removed from V and 1 base from J, the gap between germline ends came to 5 bases. CDR3 length equals 14 residues. Looked up from germline, CDR1 is SGHRS and CDR2 is YFSETQ. The CDR3 loop is CASSLALSYNEQFF. CDR3 coding DNA: TGCGCCAGCAGCTTGGCCCTATCCTACAATGAGCAGTTCTTC.